The 20 T cell receptor beta chains presented below share a single source sample, sequenced in a study of metastatic and nonmetastatic thyroid tumors. Via MiXCR, TCRdb re-called the PCR reads. Of more than 30,000 clones in the sample, 15% to 20% were seen once. There were no patients who had received any treatment before thyroid surgery. The source material was blood. The receptors stem from a female donor with papillary thyroid cancer or a benign thyroid nodule (not recorded which). Some clones in this sample may be carry-over from other donors' samples.

The table lists this clone with many counts. The gene calls are TRBV5-1 and TRBJ2-5; a possible D gene is TRBD1 (5 bases). The germline V and J ends were trimmed by 4 bases and 0 bases, with 13 bases remaining between them. The CDR3 spans 15 residues. Germline assignment: CDR1 SGHRS and CDR2 YFSETQ. The CDR3 region is CASSHTGQYQETQYF. The CDR3 DNA reads as TGCGCCAGCAGCCACACAGGTCAATACCAAGAGACCCAGTACTTC.

This clone was recorded many times. The CDR3 DNA is TGTGCCAGTAGTATCCTCGGACGGACGAATCAGCCCCAGCATTTT. Its translation: CASSILGRTNQPQHF. V usage is TRBV19 and J usage is TRBJ1-5; no firm D call. Trimming removed 3 bases from V and 4 bases from J, with 13 bases in between. In germline, CDR1 is LNHDA, CDR2 SQIVND (reference sequence). The CDR3 runs 15 residues.

V gene TRBV11-2 combines with J gene TRBJ1-2; TRBD1 agrees at 7 bases. The CDR3 runs 13 residues. Losses at the gene ends were 5 bases for V and 2 bases for J; bases not matched to a gene: 2. Germline lookup yields CDR1 SGHAT and CDR2 FQNNGV. Here the CDR3 reads CASSKGQNYGYTF. The CDR3 nucleotides read TGTGCCAGCAGCAAGGGACAGAACTATGGCTACACCTTC.

In this sample, this clone turned up a few times. This chain connects TRBV28 to TRBJ2-1, with 12 bases matching TRBD2. The V gene end was trimmed by 5 bases and the J gene end by 9 bases; junction bases not matched to a gene: 8. The CDR3 is made up of 15 amino acids. Germline V lookup: CDR1 MDHEN, CDR2 SYDVKM. CDR3 DNA sequence: TGTGCCAGCAGTGAGACTAGCGGGAGTTTGGGTGAGCAGTTCTTC. The encoded protein is CASSETSGSLGEQFF.

This clone was observed at least ten times. This chain uses TRBV2 with TRBJ1-1; 7 bases match TRBD1. The CDR3 has 13 amino acids. The ends lost 6 bases at V and 10 bases at J; junction bases unmatched: 11. Germline-derived CDR1 and CDR2 are SNHLY and FYNNEI. In DNA, the CDR3 is TGTGCCAGCAGAGACGTACTTCAGGGGGGAGCTTTCTTT. This sequence encodes CASRDVLQGGAFF.

This clone has at least ten counts. The rearrangement uses TRBV9 and TRBJ2-3; D is perhaps TRBD2 (7 bases). Germline CDR1 and CDR2: SGDLS and YYNGEE. This CDR3 has 16 residues. Trimming took 4 bases from V and 4 from J, leaving 19 bases between them. CDR3 nucleotide sequence: TGTGCCAGCAGCCCGCGAGGGGGGGCGGGTGCAGATACGCAGTATTTT. Protein: CASSPRGGAGADTQYF. Full variable domain (remainder filled in from reference TRBV9 and TRBJ2-3): DSGVTQTPKHLITATGQRVTLRCSPRSGDLSVYWYQQSLDQGLQFLIQYYNGEERAKGNILERFSAQQFPDLHSELNLSSLELGDSALYFCASSPRGGAGADTQYFGPGTRLTVL.

The chain couples TRBV11-2 to TRBJ2-1; D is possibly TRBD1 or TRBD2 (5 bases each). Germline loops: CDR1 SGHAT, CDR2 FQNNGV. V was clipped by 4 bases and J by 8 bases, with 24 bases between them. The CDR3 runs to 17 residues. CDR3 region: CASSSNVISGAGDEQFF. CDR3 bases: TGTGCCAGCAGCTCAAACGTCATATCTGGGGCCGGGGATGAGCAGTTCTTC.

This clone was seen more than once but under ten times. This clone may be a read error of a much larger clone one base away. The sample contains more than one DNA sequence encoding this CDR3. The chain recombines TRBV20-1 with TRBJ2-5, with 7 bases matching TRBD1. This CDR3 region has 13 residues. Germline CDR1 and CDR2: DFQATT and SNEGSKA (reference sequence). J gave up 1 base and V 7 bases, and 6 bases lay outside the gene matches. Written as DNA, the CDR3 is TGCAGTGTTCCACAGGGGATCCAAGAGACCCAGTACTTC. Its translation: CSVPQGIQETQYF.

This clone was recorded many times. The V call is TRBV20-1, the J call TRBJ2-5; TRBD2 aligns across 10 bases. The V gene's germline CDR1 is DFQATT and CDR2 SNEGSKA (reference sequence). The CDR3 length is 14 residues. Trimming at V came to 6 bases and at J to 3 bases, leaving 7 bases not matched to a gene. The CDR3 loop is CSARSGTSEETQYF. The DNA for the CDR3 is TGCAGTGCGAGATCCGGGACTAGCGAAGAGACCCAGTACTTC.

This clone has a handful of counts. The chain has TRBV5-1 and TRBJ1-1; a possible D gene is TRBD1 (5 bases). Trimming cost V 6 bases and J 3 bases, with 15 bases left between them. The CDR3 covers 14 residues. The germline gives CDR1 SGHRS, CDR2 YFSETQ. CDR3 loop: CASNLGGGYTEAFF. The CDR3 DNA is TGCGCCAGCAACCTCGGCGGGGGGTACACTGAAGCTTTCTTT.

This clone was counted many times. The chain carries TRBV5-1 and TRBJ2-7; D is perhaps TRBD2 (5 bases). The CDR3 loop spans 11 amino acids. Trimming removed 4 bases from V and 4 bases from J, with 6 bases in between. CDR1 is SGHRS and CDR2 is YFSETQ in the germline V gene. CDR3 coding DNA: TGCGCCAGCAGCGGGGAGTACGAGCAGTACTTC. Its translation is CASSGEYEQYF.

This clone appeared once. This chain connects TRBV5-1 to TRBJ2-7; 7 bases fit TRBD2. The CDR3 has 17 amino acids. The V segment lost 4 bases and the J segment 6 bases; nucleotides outside the gene matches: 19. CDR1 SGHRS and CDR2 YFSETQ come from the germline V gene. In nucleotides, the CDR3 is TGCGCCAGCAGCAGAACCTACCCGGGCGGGAGCCCTGGCGAGCAGTACTTC. This sequence encodes CASSRTYPGGSPGEQYF. The full variable domain, with the rest looked up from reference TRBV5-1 and TRBJ2-7, is KAGVTQTPRYLIKTRGQQVTLSCSPISGHRSVSWYQQTPGQGLQFLFEYFSETQRNKGNFPGRFSGRQFSNSRSEMNVSTLELGDSALYLCASSRTYPGGSPGEQYFGPGTRLTVT.

The rearrangement joins TRBV4-1 to TRBJ1-5, with D uncertain. The V end was cut by 1 base, the J end by 7 bases, with 17 bases between. Germline V gene sequence: CDR1 MGHRA, CDR2 YSYEKL. This CDR3 comprises 16 residues. As DNA, the CDR3 is TGCGCCAGCAGCCAAGCTATAACAGCGGATGGCCAGCCCCAGCATTTT. As protein: CASSQAITADGQPQHF.

This clone was counted ten times or more. V and J are TRBV10-3 and TRBJ1-2; D is perhaps TRBD1 (5 bases). CDR1 and CDR2 (germline): ENHRY, SYGVKD. The CDR3 has 13 amino acids. The V and J ends lost 6 bases and 4 bases respectively, with 12 bases between them. The CDR3 sequence: CAIRGAGSYGYTF. CDR3 bases: TGTGCCATCAGAGGGGCGGGTAGCTATGGCTACACCTTC.

This clone was counted ten times or more. A much larger clone differs from this one at a single base, so this may be a read error. Within the sample, other DNA sequences also encode this same CDR3. V and J are TRBV9 and TRBJ1-2; a possible D gene is TRBD1 (5 bases). Trimming cost V 2 bases and J 8 bases, with 10 bases left between them. Per germline, CDR1 SGDLS and CDR2 YYNGEE. The CDR3 has 12 residues. The CDR3 coding sequence is TGTGCCAGCAGCGTTTCCGGGGCGGGCTACACCTTC. Its protein is CASSVSGAGYTF.

This clone has ten or more counts. In DNA form, the CDR3 reads TGCGCCAGCAGCGCCTCCTACGAGCAGTACTTC. It yields the protein CASSASYEQYF. The chain couples TRBV5-1 to TRBJ2-7; D remains unclear. Germline V CDR1 and CDR2: SGHRS, YFSETQ. The V and J ends lost 4 bases and 0 bases respectively, with 2 bases between them. The length of the CDR3 is 11 residues.

The chain employs TRBV11-2 and TRBJ2-3; 7 bases map to TRBD1. This CDR3 has 16 amino acids. Germline loops: CDR1 SGHAT, CDR2 FQNNGV. V lost 5 bases and J lost 3; bases outside the gene matches: 11. CDR3 sequence reads: CASSQFSQGRTDTQYF. As DNA, the CDR3 is TGTGCCAGCAGCCAATTTTCACAGGGGCGAACAGATACGCAGTATTTT.

This clone was seen just once. The V and J genes are TRBV5-1 and TRBJ2-1; maybe TRBD2 (5 bases). V was pared by 2 bases and J by 9 bases, with 12 bases between. The CDR3 covers 13 residues. Germline CDR1 is SGHRS and CDR2 is YFSETQ. The CDR3 sequence is CASSFEGLGEQFF. The DNA of the CDR3 is TGCGCCAGCAGCTTCGAGGGCCTGGGTGAGCAGTTCTTC.

This clone was seen at least ten times. The chain combines TRBV7-2 with TRBJ2-7; 7 bases fit TRBD1. The CDR3 length is 15 residues. V lost 1 base, J lost 3 bases, and 6 bases stayed unmatched. CDR1 SGHTA and CDR2 FQGNSA come from the germline V gene. The CDR3 region is CASSLGEQGFYEQYF. CDR3 DNA sequence: TGTGCCAGCAGCTTAGGAGAACAGGGGTTCTACGAGCAGTACTTC.

This clone was seen repeatedly, ten times or more. A read error may explain this, as a much larger clone is one base away. The V and J genes are TRBV6-2 or TRBV6-3 and TRBJ1-5; TRBD1 agrees at 9 bases. Per the germline V gene, CDR1 is MNHEY and CDR2 is SVGEGT. The length of the CDR3 is 14 residues. CDR3 region: CASSDRGGFQPQHF. As DNA, the CDR3 is TGTGCCAGCAGCGACAGGGGGGGCTTTCAGCCTCAGCATTTT.